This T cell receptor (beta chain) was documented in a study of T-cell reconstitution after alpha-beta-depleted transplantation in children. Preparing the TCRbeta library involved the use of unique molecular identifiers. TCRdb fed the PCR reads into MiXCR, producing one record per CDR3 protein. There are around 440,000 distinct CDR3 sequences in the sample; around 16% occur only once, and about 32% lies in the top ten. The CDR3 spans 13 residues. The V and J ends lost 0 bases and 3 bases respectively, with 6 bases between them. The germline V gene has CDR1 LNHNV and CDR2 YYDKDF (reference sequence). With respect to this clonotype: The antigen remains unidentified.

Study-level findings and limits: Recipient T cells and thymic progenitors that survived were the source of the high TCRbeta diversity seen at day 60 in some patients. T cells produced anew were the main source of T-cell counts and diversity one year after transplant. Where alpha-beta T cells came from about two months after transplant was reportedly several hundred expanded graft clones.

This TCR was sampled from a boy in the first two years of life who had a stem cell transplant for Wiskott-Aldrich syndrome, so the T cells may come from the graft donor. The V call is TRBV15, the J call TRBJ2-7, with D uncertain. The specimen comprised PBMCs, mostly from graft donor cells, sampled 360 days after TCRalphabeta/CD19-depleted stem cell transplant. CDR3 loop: CATSRDRSYEQYF. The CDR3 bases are TGTGCCACCAGCAGAGATAGGAGCTACGAGCAGTACTTC. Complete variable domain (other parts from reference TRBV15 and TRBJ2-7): DAMVIQNPRYQVTQFGKPVTLSCSQTLNHNVMYWYQQKSSQAPKLLFHYYDKDFNNEADTPDNFQSRRPNTSFCFLDIRSPGLGDTAMYLCATSRDRSYEQYFGPGTRLTVT.